The next 3 T cell receptor beta chains were all read from a single sample in a study of T cell responses to AZD1222 COVID-19 vaccine. Sequenced by immunoSEQ multiplex PCR; TCRdb stores in-frame clones only, minus some. The sample shows around 140,000 clones, approximately 90% of them seen only once. Source: peripheral blood, taken 28 days after the second AZD1222 dose. All receptors derive from an adult who received the AZD1222 COVID-19 vaccine.

The rearrangement joins TRBV4-1 to TRBJ2-7; 7 bases agree with TRBD2. Germline-derived CDR1 and CDR2 are MGHRA and YSYEKL. This CDR3 is built from 15 residues. The V and J ends lost 4 bases and 2 bases, in that order; junction bases with no gene match: 8. The CDR3 reads CASSRSLGGTYEQYF. The CDR3, as DNA: TGCGCCAGCAGCCGCTCCCTGGGGGGGACCTACGAGCAGTACTTC.

V gene TRBV14 combines with J gene TRBJ2-5, with D unresolved. The V end was cut by 4 bases, the J end by 2 bases, with 8 bases between. The germline V gene has CDR1 SGHDN and CDR2 FVKESK. The CDR3 is 13 residues long. The CDR3 region has the DNA TGTGCCAGCAGCCCATTAGGGCAAGAGACCCAGTACTTC. It encodes CASSPLGQETQYF.

The chain couples TRBV4-3 to TRBJ1-2; maybe TRBD1 (6 bases). Germline V lookup: CDR1 LGHNA, CDR2 YSLEER. This CDR3 is 15 amino acids long. With 0 bases removed from V and 3 bases from J, the gap between germline ends came to 11 bases. CDR3 loop: CASSQDAQGYYGYTF. The CDR3 nucleotides read TGCGCCAGCAGCCAAGATGCCCAGGGGTACTATGGCTACACCTTC.